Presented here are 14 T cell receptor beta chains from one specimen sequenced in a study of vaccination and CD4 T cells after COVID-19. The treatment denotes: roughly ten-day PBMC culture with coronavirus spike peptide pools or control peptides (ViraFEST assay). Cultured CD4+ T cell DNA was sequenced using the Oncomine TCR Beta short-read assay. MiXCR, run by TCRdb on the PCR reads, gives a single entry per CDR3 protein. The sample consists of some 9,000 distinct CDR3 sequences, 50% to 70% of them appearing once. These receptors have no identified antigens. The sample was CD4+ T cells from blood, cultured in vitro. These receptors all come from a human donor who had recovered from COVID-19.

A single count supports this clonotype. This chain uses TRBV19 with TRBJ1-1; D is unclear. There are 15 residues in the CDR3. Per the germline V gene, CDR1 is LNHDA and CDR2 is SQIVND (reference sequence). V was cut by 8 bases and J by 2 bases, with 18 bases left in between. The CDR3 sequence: CASARPGRLNTEAFF. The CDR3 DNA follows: TGTGCCAGTGCCCGTCCGGGCAGGTTAAACACTGAAGCTTTCTTT.

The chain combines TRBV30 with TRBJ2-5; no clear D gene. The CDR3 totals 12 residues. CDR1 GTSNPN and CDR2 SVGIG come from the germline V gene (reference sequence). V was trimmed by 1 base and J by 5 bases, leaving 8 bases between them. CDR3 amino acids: CAWSAQAETQYF. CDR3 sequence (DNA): TGTGCCTGGAGTGCACAAGCGGAGACCCAGTACTTC.

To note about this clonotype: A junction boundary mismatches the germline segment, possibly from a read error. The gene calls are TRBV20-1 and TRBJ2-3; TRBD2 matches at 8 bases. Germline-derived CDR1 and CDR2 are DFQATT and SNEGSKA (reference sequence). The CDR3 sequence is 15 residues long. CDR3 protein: CSARGGAGGTNTQYF. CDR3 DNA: TGCAGTGCTAGAGGGGGGGCGGGAGGCACAAATACGCAGTATTTT.

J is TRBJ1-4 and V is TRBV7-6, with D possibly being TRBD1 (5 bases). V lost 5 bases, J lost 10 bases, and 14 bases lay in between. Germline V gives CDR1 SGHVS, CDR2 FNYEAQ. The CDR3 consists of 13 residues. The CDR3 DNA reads TGTGCCAGCAGCCTACAGGCGACCGGAAAACTGTTTTTT. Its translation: CASSLQATGKLFF.

In nucleotides, the CDR3 is TGTGCCAGCAGTTACTCCGGGACAAAATCCGGAAACACCATATATTTT. Its translation: CASSYSGTKSGNTIYF. The chain links TRBV6-5 to TRBJ1-3, with TRBD1 as a possible D gene (6 bases). This CDR3 has 16 amino acids. Trimming pared 0 bases from V and 4 bases from J, leaving 13 bases between. Germline CDR1 reads MNHEY; CDR2 reads SVGAGI.

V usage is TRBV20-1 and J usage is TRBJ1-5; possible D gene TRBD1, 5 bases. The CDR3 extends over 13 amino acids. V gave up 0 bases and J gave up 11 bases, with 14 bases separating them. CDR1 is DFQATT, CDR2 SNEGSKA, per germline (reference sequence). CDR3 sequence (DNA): TGCAGTGCTAGAGATCAGGGCATTTTAGCCCAGCATTTT. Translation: CSARDQGILAQHF.

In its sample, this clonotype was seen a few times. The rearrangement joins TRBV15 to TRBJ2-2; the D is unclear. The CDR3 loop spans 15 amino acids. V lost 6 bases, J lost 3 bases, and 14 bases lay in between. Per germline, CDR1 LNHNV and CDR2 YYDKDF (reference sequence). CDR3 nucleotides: TGTGCCACCAGTCCCGACAACTATTACACCGGGGAGCTGTTTTTT. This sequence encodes CATSPDNYYTGELFF.

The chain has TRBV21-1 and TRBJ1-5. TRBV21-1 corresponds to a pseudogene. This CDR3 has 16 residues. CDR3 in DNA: TGTGCCAGCAGCACTGAGACCTGGGGAGTGGGTCAGCCCCAGCATTTT. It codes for CASSTETWGVGQPQHF.

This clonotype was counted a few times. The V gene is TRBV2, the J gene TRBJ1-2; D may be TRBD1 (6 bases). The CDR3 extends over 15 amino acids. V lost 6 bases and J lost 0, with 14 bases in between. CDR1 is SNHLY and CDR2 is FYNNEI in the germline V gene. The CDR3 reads CASSQDSFSNYGYTF. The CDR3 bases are TGTGCCAGCAGCCAGGACAGCTTCTCTAACTATGGCTACACCTTC.

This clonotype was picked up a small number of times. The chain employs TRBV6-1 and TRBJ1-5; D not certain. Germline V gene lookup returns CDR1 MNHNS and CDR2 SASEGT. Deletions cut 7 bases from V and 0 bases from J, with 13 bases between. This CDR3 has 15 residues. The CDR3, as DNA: TGTGCCAGCACGAAGGACGAGTATAGCAATCAGCCCCAGCATTTT. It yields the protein CASTKDEYSNQPQHF.

CDR3 residues: CSVEDNYGYTF. CDR3 bases: TGCAGCGTTGAAGATAACTATGGCTACACCTTC. This rearrangement joins TRBV29-1 to TRBJ1-2; D unresolved. Germline-derived CDR1 and CDR2 are SQVTM and ANQGSEA. The CDR3 length is 11 residues. V was clipped by 0 bases and J by 1 base, with 0 bases between them. Filled out from reference TRBV29-1 and TRBJ1-2, the complete variable domain reads SAVISQKPSRDICQRGTSLTIQCQVDSQVTMMFWYRQQPGQSLTLIATANQGSEATYESGFVIDKFPISRPNLTFSTLTVSNMSPEDSSIYLCSVEDNYGYTFGSGTRLTVV.

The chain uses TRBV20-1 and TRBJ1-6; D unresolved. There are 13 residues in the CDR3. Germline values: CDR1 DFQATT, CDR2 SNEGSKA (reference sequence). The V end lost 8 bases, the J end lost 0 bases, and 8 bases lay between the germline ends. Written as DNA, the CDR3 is TGCAGTACCGAAAGCTCCTATAATTCACCCCTCCACTTT. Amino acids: CSTESSYNSPLHF.

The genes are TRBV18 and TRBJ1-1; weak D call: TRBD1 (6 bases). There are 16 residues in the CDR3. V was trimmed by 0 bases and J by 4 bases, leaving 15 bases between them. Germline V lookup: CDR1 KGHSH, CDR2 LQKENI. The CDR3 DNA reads TGTGCCAGCTCACCACCGGATAGGGGGATTTCCACTGAAGCTTTCTTT. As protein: CASSPPDRGISTEAFF. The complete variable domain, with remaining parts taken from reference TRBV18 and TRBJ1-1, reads NAGVMQNPRHLVRRRGQEARLRCSPMKGHSHVYWYRQLPEEGLKFMVYLQKENIIDESGMPKERFSAEFPKEGPSILRIQQVVRGDSAAYFCASSPPDRGISTEAFFGQGTRLTVV.

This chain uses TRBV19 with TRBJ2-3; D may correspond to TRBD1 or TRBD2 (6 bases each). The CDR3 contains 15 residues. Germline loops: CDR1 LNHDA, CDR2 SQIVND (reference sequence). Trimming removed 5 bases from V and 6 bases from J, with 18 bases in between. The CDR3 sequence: CASSPSEGGPDTQYF. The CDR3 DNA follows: TGTGCCAGTAGTCCCTCGGAGGGGGGTCCGGATACGCAGTATTTT. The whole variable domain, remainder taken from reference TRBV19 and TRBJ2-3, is DGGITQSPKYLFRKEGQNVTLSCEQNLNHDAMYWYRQDPGQGLRLIYYSQIVNDFQKGDIAEGYSVSREKKESFPLTVTSAQKNPTAFYLCASSPSEGGPDTQYFGPGTRLTVL.